The 31 T cell receptor beta chains below come from one sample, sequenced in a study of OX40 agonist ivuxolimab in advanced cancers. Assay: immunoSEQ multiplex PCR; the TCRdb copy retains only in-frame clones and omits some. The profile covers tens of thousands of clones, with 65% to 85% appearing a single time and roughly 4.6% taken by the ten largest. This specimen consisted of CD4+ or CD8+ T cells sorted from blood, obtained in a trial of the OX40 agonist ivuxolimab. The receptor source for this set is an adult with an advanced solid tumor such as melanoma, head and neck, liver or kidney cancer.

The gene calls are TRBV6-1 and TRBJ1-4; 9 nucleotides agree with TRBD1. The CDR3 consists of 14 residues. Germline loops: CDR1 MNHNS, CDR2 SASEGT. V lost 7 bases and J lost 5; bases outside the gene matches: 5. The CDR3 reads CASTWGQGNEKLFF. The CDR3 nucleotides are TGTGCCAGCACCTGGGGACAGGGAAATGAAAAACTGTTTTTT.

The chain is built from TRBV4-3 and TRBJ1-1; the D is unclear. The germline gives CDR1 LGHNA, CDR2 YSLEER. V gave up 3 bases and J gave up 6 bases, with 14 bases separating them. The CDR3 covers 14 residues. The CDR3 loop reads CASSHLVGGAEAFF. CDR3 DNA: TGCGCCAGCAGCCACCTTGTAGGCGGGGCTGAAGCTTTCTTT.

At least ten counts were recorded for this clone. V is TRBV5-8 and J is TRBJ1-5; D is ambiguous. The CDR3 sequence is 14 residues long. V lost 0 bases and J 3 bases, leaving 7 bases between the germline ends. Germline CDR1 is SGHTS and CDR2 is YDEGEE. The CDR3 DNA follows: TGTGCCAGCAGCTTGGACGGGCCCAATCAGCCCCAGCATTTT. Translation gives CASSLDGPNQPQHF.

This chain joins TRBV5-1 and TRBJ2-5; 14 bases are a match to TRBD2. The V and J ends lost 3 bases and 4 bases, in that order; junction bases with no gene match: 2. This CDR3 is 15 amino acids long. The V gene's germline CDR1 is SGHRS and CDR2 YFSETQ. In nucleotides, the CDR3 is TGCGCCAGCAGCTGGGGACTAGCGGGGGCAGAGACCCAGTACTTC. This codes for CASSWGLAGAETQYF.

V and J are TRBV7-9 and TRBJ1-2, with D maybe TRBD1 (5 bases). V gave up 7 bases and J gave up 5 bases, with 23 bases separating them. This CDR3 region has 16 residues. Germline CDR1 SEHNR, CDR2 FQNEAQ (reference sequence). The CDR3: CASTELKALAGYGYTF. The CDR3 DNA follows: TGTGCCAGCACCGAATTGAAGGCCCTGGCAGGGTATGGCTACACCTTC.

This chain connects TRBV6-5 to TRBJ2-7; a weak D match, TRBD2 (6 bases). CDR1 MNHEY and CDR2 SVGAGI come from the germline V gene. The CDR3 extends over 14 amino acids. Deletions cut 2 bases from V and 6 bases from J, with 14 bases between. CDR3 sequence (DNA): TGTGCCAGCAGTTACGGCGGGGTACGTAGCGAGCAGTACTTC. It encodes CASSYGGVRSEQYF.

Regarding this clone: Different DNA sequences within this sample yield the same CDR3. The chain has TRBV2 and TRBJ2-7; D is unresolved. Trimming removed 6 bases at V and 0 bases at J, with 6 bases between. The CDR3 has 12 residues. Germline assignment: CDR1 SNHLY and CDR2 FYNNEI. DNA for the CDR3: TGTGCCAGCAGGGGCCTCTCCTACGAGCAGTACTTC. Its protein product is CASRGLSYEQYF.

This rearrangement joins TRBV7-2 to TRBJ2-7; weak D call: TRBD2 (6 bases). Germline CDR1 reads SGHTA; CDR2 reads FQGNSA. Deletions cut 6 bases from V and 5 bases from J, with 14 bases between. The CDR3 covers 13 residues. Here the CDR3 DNA reads TGTGCCAGCAGTTTCGAACGGGGGAACGAGCAGTACTTC. Translating it yields CASSFERGNEQYF. Full variable domain (outside the CDR3, taken from reference TRBV7-2 and TRBJ2-7): GAGVSQSPSNKVTEKGKDVELRCDPISGHTALYWYRQSLGQGLEFLIYFQGNSAPDKSGLPSDRFSAERTGGSVSTLTIQRTQQEDSAVYLCASSFERGNEQYFGPGTRLTVT.

The chain links TRBV29-1 to TRBJ1-5; TRBD1 might be the D (6 bases). Germline assignment: CDR1 SQVTM and CDR2 ANQGSEA. V shed 5 bases and J shed 8 bases, with 16 bases lying between them. The CDR3 is made up of 13 amino acids. The DNA of the CDR3 is TGCAGCGTTAGGGGGAGTCTCCGGGAGCCCCAGCATTTT. Protein sequence: CSVRGSLREPQHF.

This chain uses TRBV9 with TRBJ1-2; unclear D gene. The CDR3 has 14 amino acids. V was clipped by 2 bases and J by 3 bases, with 11 bases between them. CDR1 SGDLS and CDR2 YYNGEE come from the germline V gene. The CDR3 DNA sequence: TGTGCCAGCAGCGTGACCGGGTGGGACTATGGCTACACCTTC. Translated: CASSVTGWDYGYTF.

J is TRBJ2-7 and V is TRBV30; D is unclear. V lost 0 bases, J lost 0 bases, and 9 bases lay in between. The germline V gene has CDR1 GTSNPN and CDR2 SVGIG (reference sequence). The CDR3 consists of 14 residues. The CDR3 coding sequence is TGTGCCTGGAGTGTGAGGCTGAACTCCTACGAGCAGTACTTC. Amino acids: CAWSVRLNSYEQYF.

The chain carries TRBV7-8 and TRBJ1-2; weak D call: TRBD1 (5 bases). The V gene lost 2 bases and the J gene lost 0 bases, with 22 bases spanning the gap. The CDR3 sequence is 19 residues long. The germline V gene has CDR1 SGHVS and CDR2 FQNEAQ. The CDR3 nucleotides read TGTGCCAGCAGCTTATCCCCTTGGCAGCGATCGGGGGCTAACTATGGCTACACCTTC. Translated: CASSLSPWQRSGANYGYTF.

On this clone: Without the conserved terminal phenylalanine or tryptophan, this CDR3 likely stems from a read error. This sequence joins TRBV5-1 and TRBJ2-7; 8 nucleotides line up with TRBD2. Germline CDR1 is SGHRS and CDR2 is YFSETQ. The ends lost 0 bases at V and 4 bases at J; junction bases unmatched: 6. The CDR3 spans 15 residues. CDR3 loop: CASSLDAGGFYEQYL. In nucleotides, the CDR3 is TGCGCCAGCAGCTTGGACGCGGGGGGTTTTTACGAGCAGTACCTC.

This clone was observed a handful of times. The V and J genes are TRBV6-4 and TRBJ2-6, with TRBD1 matching over 9 bases. Germline assignment: CDR1 MRHNA and CDR2 SNTAGT. V shed 0 bases and J 0 bases; nucleotides not matched to a gene: 0. The CDR3 sequence is 17 residues long. The CDR3 bases are TGTGCCAGCAGTGACTCGACAGGGGGCTCTGGGGCCAACGTCCTGACTTTC. It yields the protein CASSDSTGGSGANVLTF.

The V call is TRBV9, the J call TRBJ2-1; D may be TRBD1 or TRBD2 (5 bases each). The V and J ends lost 1 base and 1 base respectively, with 9 bases between them. CDR1 is SGDLS and CDR2 is YYNGEE in the germline V gene. The CDR3 consists of 15 residues. CDR3: CASSVRGESYNEQFF. The DNA of the CDR3 is TGTGCCAGCAGCGTAAGAGGGGAGTCCTACAATGAGCAGTTCTTC.

This clone occurred a few times. This chain joins TRBV7-8 and TRBJ1-2, with D possibly TRBD1 on 6 matching bases. This CDR3 comprises 14 residues. Germline V gene sequence: CDR1 SGHVS, CDR2 FQNEAQ. Trimming stripped 1 base from V and 4 bases from J, with 10 bases between. The CDR3 loop reads CASSLEGHSYGYTF. CDR3 in DNA: TGTGCCAGCAGCTTAGAGGGACACTCCTATGGCTACACCTTC.

This clone was counted a single time. The rearrangement links TRBV11-3 to TRBJ1-6; D not resolved. The length of the CDR3 is 14 residues. The V gene's germline CDR1 is SGHNT and CDR2 YENEEA. V lost 2 bases and J lost 6, with 8 bases in between. This CDR3 reads CASSLPGINSPLHF. The CDR3 bases are TGTGCCAGCAGCTTACCGGGGATTAATTCACCCCTCCACTTT.

The chain uses TRBV2 and TRBJ1-4, with D possibly matching TRBD1 (5 bases). The CDR3 sequence is 15 residues long. Per germline, CDR1 SNHLY and CDR2 FYNNEI. Trimming stripped 2 bases from V and 10 bases from J, with 17 bases between. CDR3 in DNA: TGTGCCAGCAGTGAAATTGGGGGTGACAATCGAAAACTGTTTTTT. Its protein product is CASSEIGGDNRKLFF.

The chain is built from TRBV5-1 and TRBJ2-7; D possibly corresponds to TRBD2 (5 bases). There are 16 residues in the CDR3. V was clipped by 4 bases and J by 6 bases, with 23 bases between them. Per the germline V gene, CDR1 is SGHRS and CDR2 is YFSETQ. CDR3 DNA sequence: TGCGCCAGCAGCCAAGTTGTGGGAGTCATTTCTCTCGAGCAGTACTTC. It specifies CASSQVVGVISLEQYF.

The V gene is TRBV7-2, the J gene TRBJ2-3; D gene uncertain. The CDR3 extends over 14 amino acids. Trimming removed 7 bases from V and 2 bases from J, with 13 bases in between. Germline V CDR1 and CDR2: SGHTA, FQGNSA. In nucleotides, the CDR3 is TGTGCCAGCAAACCGCGCCGGAACACAGATACGCAGTATTTT. It codes for CASKPRRNTDTQYF.

Remarks on this clone: Relative to the germline gene, one junction end is altered; a read error may explain this. Distinct nucleotide sequences in the sample also encode this CDR3. CDR3 DNA sequence: TGCGCCAGCAGCCAACAGGGTTCTGAAGCTTTCTTC. Amino acid sequence: CASSQQGSEAFF. The chain employs TRBV4-3 and TRBJ1-1; D is perhaps TRBD1 (5 bases). There are 12 residues in the CDR3. Germline lookup yields CDR1 LGHNA and CDR2 YSLEER.

The V call is TRBV7-8, the J call TRBJ2-7; 7 bases are a match to TRBD1. The CDR3 contains 17 residues. Per germline, CDR1 SGHVS and CDR2 FQNEAQ. Germline trimming cut 5 bases from V and 2 bases from J; bases unmatched to any gene: 15. As DNA, the CDR3 is TGTGCCAGCAGCCCCGTCCGGACAGGTCCCCTGACCTACGAGCAGTACTTC. Its protein product is CASSPVRTGPLTYEQYF.

On this clone itself: This sample includes further DNA sequences coding for the same CDR3. The chain is built from TRBV7-3 and TRBJ2-2; TRBD2 agrees at 7 bases. Germline values: CDR1 SGHTA, CDR2 FQGTGA. J was trimmed by 2 bases and V by 2 bases; bases with no gene match: 5. The CDR3 length is 16 residues. CDR3 nucleotides: TGTGCCAGCAGCTTATCTCCTAGCGGTAACACCGGGGAGCTGTTTTTT. Protein: CASSLSPSGNTGELFF.

The chain uses TRBV5-1 and TRBJ2-7, with D perhaps TRBD1 (5 bases). Trimming cost V 1 base and J 6 bases, with 5 bases left between them. This CDR3 contains 11 residues. Per germline, CDR1 SGHRS and CDR2 YFSETQ. The DNA for the CDR3 is TGCGCCAGCAGCTTGCAGGGCGAGCAGTACTTC. Its protein product is CASSLQGEQYF. Filled out from reference TRBV5-1 and TRBJ2-7, the complete variable domain reads KAGVTQTPRYLIKTRGQQVTLSCSPISGHRSVSWYQQTPGQGLQFLFEYFSETQRNKGNFPGRFSGRQFSNSRSEMNVSTLELGDSALYLCASSLQGEQYFGPGTRLTVT.

The rearrangement links TRBV7-9 to TRBJ1-2, with D perhaps matching TRBD1 (5 bases). Between the trimmed V and J ends, which lost 3 bases and 4 bases, there was a span of 9 bases. This CDR3 has 13 residues. CDR1 is SEHNR and CDR2 is FQNEAQ in the germline V gene (reference sequence). This chain's CDR3 is CASSLTVAYGYTF. The CDR3 coding sequence is TGTGCCAGCAGCTTGACAGTCGCCTATGGCTACACCTTC.

The chain links TRBV19 to TRBJ2-3, with D perhaps being TRBD1 or TRBD2 (5 bases each). CDR3 length equals 17 residues. V lost 3 bases and J 2 bases, leaving 18 bases between the germline ends. Germline CDR1 and CDR2: LNHDA and SQIVND (reference sequence). The CDR3 is CASSMGWRGVATDTQYF. The CDR3 coding sequence is TGTGCCAGTAGTATGGGTTGGAGAGGGGTGGCCACAGATACGCAGTATTTT.

This chain links TRBV5-1 with TRBJ2-3, with TRBD2 identical over 8 bases. V lost 4 bases and J lost 3; bases outside the gene matches: 7. Germline-derived CDR1 and CDR2 are SGHRS and YFSETQ. This CDR3 region has 15 residues. CDR3 protein: CASSPLAGTTDTQYF. The CDR3 DNA sequence: TGCGCCAGCAGCCCCCTAGCGGGTACTACAGATACGCAGTATTTT. The variable domain in full, completed from reference TRBV5-1 and TRBJ2-3, reads KAGVTQTPRYLIKTRGQQVTLSCSPISGHRSVSWYQQTPGQGLQFLFEYFSETQRNKGNFPGRFSGRQFSNSRSEMNVSTLELGDSALYLCASSPLAGTTDTQYFGPGTRLTVL.

Concerning this clone: The germline gene is not matched at one end of the junction; a read error may be the cause. V usage is TRBV6-4 and J usage is TRBJ1-1; 7 bases are shared with TRBD1. The CDR3 is 15 amino acids. The germline V gene encodes CDR1 MRHNA and CDR2 SNTAGT. The CDR3 DNA follows: TGTGCCAGCAGTTACTCCCGAGGGGGCAGGACTGAAGCTTTCTTT. Its protein is CASSYSRGGRTEAFF.

This clone was seen more than once but under ten times. The rearrangement joins TRBV18 to TRBJ1-1, with D unclear. Germline CDR1 is KGHSH and CDR2 is LQKENI. This CDR3 has 15 amino acids. Deletions cut 0 bases from V and 0 bases from J, with 8 bases between. The CDR3 loop is CASSPPRRMNTEAFF. CDR3 nucleotide sequence: TGTGCCAGCTCACCACCGCGGCGTATGAACACTGAAGCTTTCTTT.

DNA of the CDR3: TGTGCCAGCAGCTCGTCCTCCTACAATGAGCAGTTCTTC. Its protein is CASSSSSYNEQFF. V is TRBV7-9 and J is TRBJ2-1; no definite D call. This CDR3 has 13 amino acids. Germline CDR1 and CDR2: SEHNR and FQNEAQ (reference sequence). V lost 4 bases to trimming and J lost 0 bases, with 4 bases between them.

This chain joins TRBV5-4 and TRBJ2-7; 7 bases agree with TRBD2. Germline V gene sequence: CDR1 SGHNT, CDR2 YYREEE (reference sequence). Trimming cost V 0 bases and J 2 bases; bases outside gene matches: 2. This CDR3 is built from 14 residues. This CDR3 is CASSLVGGAYEQYF. CDR3 DNA sequence: TGTGCCAGCAGCTTGGTGGGGGGGGCCTACGAGCAGTACTTC.